Listed below are T cell receptor beta chains from one sample, sequenced in a study of blood T cell repertoires in COVID-19. The method was immunoSEQ multiplex PCR; TCRdb's version includes in-frame clones alone and lacks a portion of them. The data hold approximately 160,000 clones, with roughly 84% observed a single time. The sample was peripheral blood. Source of these receptors: a man aged 60 to 69 who had recovered from COVID-19. CDR3s include the opening cysteine and the closing phenylalanine or tryptophan. The order of the fields is CDR3 protein, CDR3 DNA, D gene, clone size, V gene, J gene. A D gene is named only where the DNA matches it firmly. Clone size is stated in some rows and not others, as once, few, many or a class when expanded.

CDR3 protein: CASSLDRFSGNTIYF
CDR3 DNA: TGTGCCAGCAGCCTCGACAGGTTCTCTGGAAACACCATATATTTT
D gene: -
clone size: -
V gene: TRBV7-2
J gene: TRBJ1-3

CDR3 protein: CASGEVLANYGYTF
CDR3 DNA: TGTGCTAGTGGGGAGGTCTTAGCTAACTATGGCTACACCTTC
D gene: -
clone size: few
V gene: TRBV12-5
J gene: TRBJ1-2

CDR3 protein: CASSQELVAGAYSNQPQHF
CDR3 DNA: TGTGCCAGCAGCCAAGAGTTGGTGGCGGGGGCTTATAGCAATCAGCCCCAGCATTTT
D gene: -
clone size: few
V gene: TRBV4-2
J gene: TRBJ1-5

CDR3 protein: CASSFGTGVNQPQHF
CDR3 DNA: TGTGCCAGCAGCTTCGGGACAGGAGTGAATCAGCCCCAGCATTTT
D gene: TRBD1
clone size: few
V gene: TRBV5-6
J gene: TRBJ1-5

CDR3 protein: CASSVTSGGAETQYF
CDR3 DNA: TGTGCCAGCAGTGTCACTAGCGGGGGGGCGGAGACCCAGTACTTC
D gene: TRBD2
clone size: -
V gene: TRBV6-2/TRBV6-3
J gene: TRBJ2-5

CDR3 protein: CASRPTSGGLVRLFF
CDR3 DNA: TGTGCCAGCAGGCCTACTAGCGGGGGCCTCGTAAGGCTGTTTTTT
D gene: TRBD2
clone size: -
V gene: TRBV6-5
J gene: TRBJ2-2

CDR3 protein: CASSGWGVADTQYF
CDR3 DNA: TGTGCCAGTAGTGGGTGGGGGGTTGCAGATACGCAGTATTTT
D gene: -
clone size: -
V gene: TRBV19
J gene: TRBJ2-3

CDR3 protein: CSARTGFGSF
CDR3 DNA: TGCAGTGCTAGAACAGGGTTCGGGTCTTTC
D gene: -
clone size: -
V gene: TRBV20-1
J gene: TRBJ1-2

CDR3 protein: CASIGGNNYGYTF
CDR3 DNA: TGTGCCAGCATTGGGGGCAATAACTATGGCTACACCTTC
D gene: -
clone size: -
V gene: TRBV6-5
J gene: TRBJ1-2

CDR3 protein: CASSNPGGTYEQYF
CDR3 DNA: TGCGCCAGCAGCAACCCGGGGGGAACCTACGAGCAGTACTTC
D gene: TRBD2
clone size: -
V gene: TRBV5-1
J gene: TRBJ2-7

CDR3 protein: CASSKDRETSGGSTQYF
CDR3 DNA: TGCGCCAGCAGCAAAGACAGGGAGACTAGCGGGGGGAGTACGCAGTATTTT
D gene: TRBD2
clone size: -
V gene: TRBV5-1
J gene: TRBJ2-3

CDR3 protein: CASSTQATGELFF
CDR3 DNA: TGTGCCAGCAGTACCCAGGCCACCGGGGAGCTGTTTTTT
D gene: -
clone size: -
V gene: TRBV6-4
J gene: TRBJ2-2

CDR3 protein: CAISTGVAPAPLHF
CDR3 DNA: TGTGCCATCAGCACAGGGGTGGCGCCGGCACCCCTCCACTTT
D gene: TRBD1
clone size: -
V gene: TRBV10-3
J gene: TRBJ1-6

CDR3 protein: CASSTDISNQPQHF
CDR3 DNA: TGTGCCAGCAGCACCGACATTAGCAATCAGCCCCAGCATTTT
D gene: -
clone size: -
V gene: TRBV27
J gene: TRBJ1-5

CDR3 protein: CASRTEAGGTEAFF
CDR3 DNA: TGTGCCAGCAGGACCGAGGCAGGAGGCACTGAAGCTTTCTTT
D gene: -
clone size: -
V gene: TRBV2
J gene: TRBJ1-1

CDR3 protein: CASSLVGGTGVGSPLHF
CDR3 DNA: TGTGCCAGCAGCTTAGTTGGGGGGACAGGGGTAGGTTCACCCCTCCACTTT
D gene: TRBD1
clone size: -
V gene: TRBV7-2
J gene: TRBJ1-6

CDR3 protein: CASSQGQGRSNGYTF
CDR3 DNA: TGTGCCAGCAGCCAGGGACAGGGTAGGAGTAATGGCTACACCTTC
D gene: TRBD1
clone size: -
V gene: TRBV7-3
J gene: TRBJ1-2

CDR3 protein: CASSGGGVYFF
CDR3 DNA: TGCGCCAGCAGCGGCGGGGGGGTGTACTTCTTC
D gene: TRBD2
clone size: -
V gene: TRBV10-1
J gene: TRBJ2-1

CDR3 protein: CASSLGTGRTEAFF
CDR3 DNA: TGCGCCAGCAGCTTAGGGACAGGGCGAACTGAAGCTTTCTTT
D gene: TRBD1
clone size: -
V gene: TRBV5-1
J gene: TRBJ1-1

CDR3 protein: CASSLGAGPIEQYF
CDR3 DNA: TGTGCCAGCAGCTTAGGGGCAGGGCCGATTGAGCAGTACTTC
D gene: -
clone size: -
V gene: TRBV7-9
J gene: TRBJ2-7

CDR3 protein: CASSPKPGYQPQHF
CDR3 DNA: TGTGCCAGCAGCCCTAAACCAGGGTACCAGCCCCAGCATTTT
D gene: -
clone size: -
V gene: TRBV9
J gene: TRBJ1-5

CDR3 protein: CASSQDRNYQPQHF
CDR3 DNA: TGTGCCAGCAGCCAAGACAGAAATTATCAGCCCCAGCATTTT
D gene: -
clone size: -
V gene: TRBV3-1/TRBV3-2
J gene: TRBJ1-5

CDR3 protein: CASSPDAGAIDTQYF
CDR3 DNA: TGTGCCAGCAGCCCGGACGCGGGGGCCATAGATACGCAGTATTTT
D gene: -
clone size: -
V gene: TRBV9
J gene: TRBJ2-3

CDR3 protein: CAPSQGAFGYEQYF
CDR3 DNA: TGCGCCCCTTCTCAGGGGGCTTTTGGGTACGAGCAGTACTTC
D gene: TRBD1
clone size: -
V gene: TRBV10-1
J gene: TRBJ2-7